The 18 T cell receptor beta chains listed next were all sequenced from one sample in a study of cytomegalovirus exposure and HLA in healthy donors. PCR employed 60 Vbeta and 13 Jbeta primers. Repertoires were generated with immunoSEQ multiplex PCR, while TCRdb's copy carries only in-frame clones and drops some. The repertoire holds approximately 180,000 clones, with approximately 80% as singletons. The specimen was PBMCs. These receptors originate from a man between 25 and 39 years old in good health and CMV-seropositive.

V and J are TRBV10-3 and TRBJ2-7; the match to TRBD2 covers 10 bases. Germline-derived CDR1 and CDR2 are ENHRY and SYGVKD. Unmatched junction bases numbered 3, after V lost 3 bases and J lost 1 base. The CDR3 runs 15 residues. Here the CDR3 DNA reads TGTGCCATCAGTGAAGGGGGACTAGCGTCCTACGAGCAGTACTTC. Residues: CAISEGGLASYEQYF.

The V call is TRBV11-3, the J call TRBJ1-2; TRBD1 might be the D (5 bases). V dropped 5 bases and J dropped 2 bases, with 9 bases sitting between them. Germline values: CDR1 SGHNT, CDR2 YENEEA. This CDR3 spans 13 amino acids. The CDR3 spells CASSRDRNYGYTF. The CDR3 coding sequence is TGTGCCAGCAGCCGTGACAGAAACTATGGCTACACCTTC.

The V call is TRBV29-1, the J call TRBJ1-4; TRBD1 might be the D (5 bases). Germline loops: CDR1 SQVTM, CDR2 ANQGSEA. Trimming shortened V by 1 base and J by 4 bases, and 10 bases separated the two germline ends. CDR3 length: 14 residues. In DNA, the CDR3 is TGCAGCGTTGAAGTGGCCAGGGATAATGAAAAACTGTTTTTT. It is translated as CSVEVARDNEKLFF.

This chain joins TRBV14 and TRBJ2-1; 8 bases fit TRBD1. The CDR3 is 17 amino acids. After removal of 3 bases from V and 4 bases from J, the junction contained 11 bases not matched to a gene. CDR1 is SGHDN and CDR2 is FVKESK in the germline V gene. The CDR3 loop reads CASSHASRTGPYNEQFF. The CDR3 DNA is TGTGCCAGCAGCCATGCATCCCGGACAGGGCCTTACAATGAGCAGTTCTTC.

In this sample, this clone turned up once. The chain uses TRBV7-8 and TRBJ2-3, with no clear D. Germline CDR1 reads SGHVS; CDR2 reads FQNEAQ. The CDR3 is 16 amino acids. The V end was cut by 5 bases, the J end by 0 bases, with 15 bases between. CDR3 nucleotides: TGTGCCAGCAGCATTAGACAAGTCCTAAGCACAGATACGCAGTATTTT. It codes for CASSIRQVLSTDTQYF.

The gene calls are TRBV27 and TRBJ2-3; the D gene is possibly TRBD1 (5 bases). Trimming shortened V by 6 bases and J by 2 bases, and 18 bases separated the two germline ends. Germline V CDR1 and CDR2: MNHEY, SMNVEV (reference sequence). The CDR3 sequence is 16 residues long. CDR3 DNA sequence: TGTGCCAGCAGCCGAACCAGGGTTGGATTCACAGATACGCAGTATTTT. This sequence encodes CASSRTRVGFTDTQYF.

This chain joins TRBV2 and TRBJ2-5; the match to TRBD2 covers 15 bases. CDR1 SNHLY and CDR2 FYNNEI come from the germline V gene. CDR3 size: 18 residues. V lost 5 bases and J lost 4; bases outside the gene matches: 11. CDR3 amino acids: CASSLSGLAGGSRETQYF. The CDR3 coding sequence is TGTGCCAGCAGTCTCTCAGGACTAGCGGGAGGGTCTCGAGAGACCCAGTACTTC.

The chain employs TRBV4-1 and TRBJ2-1; 8 nucleotides line up with TRBD2. Losses at the gene ends were 4 bases for V and 7 bases for J; bases not matched to a gene: 12. Germline V gives CDR1 MGHRA, CDR2 YSYEKL. This CDR3 is 16 amino acids long. This CDR3 reads CASSPSLRGAGNEQFF. The DNA for the CDR3 is TGCGCCAGCAGCCCGTCTCTGCGGGGGGCTGGTAATGAGCAGTTCTTC.

V is TRBV9 and J is TRBJ1-1, with a weak D call TRBD1 (5 bases). CDR1 and CDR2 from the germline V gene are SGDLS and YYNGEE. CDR3 length: 14 amino acids. Trimming removed 3 bases from V and 5 bases from J, with 14 bases in between. Here the CDR3 reads CASSATDTGTEAFF. CDR3 nucleotide sequence: TGTGCCAGCAGCGCGACAGATACTGGAACTGAAGCTTTCTTT.

The rearrangement joins TRBV5-1 to TRBJ1-4; 9 bases agree with TRBD1. The CDR3 runs to 15 residues. The germline CDR1 and CDR2 sequences are SGHRS and YFSETQ. The V gene end was trimmed by 0 bases and the J gene end by 7 bases; junction bases not matched to a gene: 4. The CDR3 here is CASSLAGDRVEKLFF. CDR3 nucleotide sequence: TGCGCCAGCAGCTTGGCTGGGGACAGGGTTGAAAAACTGTTTTTT.

In this sample, this clone turned up once. The rearrangement joins TRBV15 to TRBJ1-1, with 7 bases aligning to TRBD1. Per germline, CDR1 LNHNV and CDR2 YYDKDF (reference sequence). This CDR3 has 14 amino acids. After removal of 6 bases from V and 8 bases from J, the junction contained 12 bases not matched to a gene. The DNA for the CDR3 is TGTGCCACCAGTCCCGGGACAGAAGAACTCGAAGCTTTCTTT. It yields the protein CATSPGTEELEAFF.

This clone was recorded a few times. The chain is built from TRBV30 and TRBJ1-4; D possibly corresponds to TRBD1 (6 bases). CDR3 length: 16 amino acids. V lost 5 bases and J lost 0, with 16 bases in between. The germline V gene has CDR1 GTSNPN and CDR2 SVGIG (reference sequence). CDR3 bases: TGTGCCTGGCGAGGGGGGGCCGATGCAACTAATGAAAAACTGTTTTTT. Translating gives CAWRGGADATNEKLFF.

The rearrangement links TRBV27 to TRBJ2-7; 10 nucleotides agree with TRBD1. CDR3 length equals 14 residues. After removal of 6 bases from V and 3 bases from J, the junction contained 5 bases not matched to a gene. Germline CDR1 MNHEY, CDR2 SMNVEV (reference sequence). The CDR3 coding sequence is TGTGCCAGCAGACCGGGACAGGGGATCTACGAGCAGTACTTC. This gives the protein CASRPGQGIYEQYF.

The chain links TRBV5-1 to TRBJ2-3; 7 nucleotides agree with TRBD1. Germline V CDR1 and CDR2: SGHRS, YFSETQ. The V segment lost 0 bases and the J segment 1 base; nucleotides outside the gene matches: 11. The CDR3 covers 18 residues. CDR3 nucleotides: TGCGCCAGCAGCTTGGAGAACTGGGCAGGGGGAGGCACAGATACGCAGTATTTT. The encoded protein is CASSLENWAGGGTDTQYF. The variable domain in full, with the rest retrieved from reference TRBV5-1 and TRBJ2-3, is KAGVTQTPRYLIKTRGQQVTLSCSPISGHRSVSWYQQTPGQGLQFLFEYFSETQRNKGNFPGRFSGRQFSNSRSEMNVSTLELGDSALYLCASSLENWAGGGTDTQYFGPGTRLTVL.

The chain links TRBV21-1 to TRBJ2-5; the D segment call TRBD2 is taken from the table without a DNA check. TRBV21-1 is given as a pseudogene. The CDR3 has 19 amino acids. CDR3 in amino acids: CASSIGLSGTRGRKETQYF. For the CDR3, the DNA is TGTGCCAGCAGCATCGGACTCTCCGGGACTAGGGGGAGGAAAGAGACCCAGTACTTC.

Concerning this clone itself: The junction departs from the called germline gene at one end, perhaps through a read error. This chain links TRBV7-9 with TRBJ1-3; the match to TRBD1 covers 10 bases. CDR3 length: 17 amino acids. The germline V gene encodes CDR1 SEHNR and CDR2 FQNEAQ (reference sequence). The CDR3 sequence is CSSSRSRDRGSGNTIYF. CDR3 nucleotide sequence: TGTTCCAGCAGCCGCTCCCGGGACAGGGGTTCTGGAAACACCATATATTTT.

This rearrangement joins TRBV29-1 to TRBJ2-1, with a weak D call TRBD1 (6 bases). Germline CDR1 is SQVTM and CDR2 is ANQGSEA. The length of the CDR3 is 13 residues. Trimming stripped 6 bases from V and 6 bases from J, with 15 bases between. The CDR3 here is CSVPGHSPNEQFF. CDR3 bases: TGCAGCGTGCCGGGACACAGTCCCAATGAGCAGTTCTTC.

DNA of the CDR3: TGTGCCAGCAGCTCGGAGACTGGCCACCAGCTCGAGCAGTACTTC. Translation gives CASSSETGHQLEQYF. This chain joins TRBV7-2 and TRBJ2-7; D is undetermined. Germline CDR1 is SGHTA and CDR2 is FQGNSA. The V gene lost 4 bases and the J gene lost 6 bases, with 19 bases spanning the gap. The CDR3 is 15 amino acids.